This T cell receptor (beta chain) was retrieved from a study of OX40 agonist ivuxolimab in advanced cancers. In the study overall: Patients took ivuxolimab, an agonistic anti-OX40 (CD134) antibody. Hepatocellular carcinoma, melanoma, renal cell or head and neck cancer affected the dose-escalation patients. Study results and caveats: In general, CD8+ T cells held more expanded clones than CD4+ did, on average.

The table came from immunoSEQ multiplex PCR; TCRdb's copy has only in-frame clones and leaves some out. The table has tens of thousands of clones, 65% to 90% seen once. Regarding this clone: Its antigen is currently unknown.

This CDR3 is built from 16 residues. With 3 bases clipped from V and 9 bases from J, the junction kept 5 bases outside the gene matches. Germline CDR1 reads SGHTA; CDR2 reads FQGNSA. A history of autoimmune disease or systemic immunosuppression excluded patients. Here the sequenced sample was CD4+ or CD8+ T cells sorted from blood, taken in a trial of the OX40 agonist ivuxolimab. This chain connects TRBV7-2 to TRBJ2-1, with TRBD2 matching over 16 bases. The sequence was obtained from an adult with an advanced solid tumor such as melanoma, head and neck, liver or kidney cancer. The CDR3 sequence: CASSLGLAGGPGEQFF. The CDR3 region has the DNA TGTGCCAGCAGCTTGGGACTAGCGGGAGGGCCAGGTGAGCAGTTCTTC.